The 16 T cell receptor beta chains below were found in one sample sequenced in a study of blood T cell repertoires in COVID-19. Generated by immunoSEQ multiplex PCR, the TCRdb table keeps only in-frame clones and is missing some. The data hold roughly 170,000 clones, with about 88% observed a single time. Sample: peripheral blood. The receptors were gathered from a man between 40 and 49 years old with active or convalescent COVID-19.

J is TRBJ1-4 and V is TRBV6-5; 7 bases map to TRBD1. Germline CDR1 MNHEY, CDR2 SVGAGI. The ends lost 6 bases at V and 1 base at J; junction bases unmatched: 5. The CDR3 covers 15 residues. For the CDR3, the DNA is TGTGCCAGCAGGGGGGACAGAGGAACTAATGAAAAACTGTTTTTT. It specifies CASRGDRGTNEKLFF.

This clone occurred a few times. V gene TRBV5-1 combines with J gene TRBJ1-3; the D gene is possibly TRBD1 (6 bases). The length of the CDR3 is 14 residues. Trimming cost V 1 base and J 3 bases, with 8 bases left between them. CDR1 SGHRS and CDR2 YFSETQ come from the germline V gene. DNA for the CDR3: TGCGCCAGCAGCTTGACCAGGGGTGGAAACACCATATATTTT. Protein product: CASSLTRGGNTIYF.

This rearrangement joins TRBV28 to TRBJ2-2, with D possibly TRBD2 on 6 matching bases. The CDR3 runs 15 residues. The germline V and J ends were trimmed by 2 bases and 7 bases, with 14 bases remaining between them. The V gene's germline CDR1 is MDHEN and CDR2 SYDVKM. The CDR3 loop is CASSLGGAGGGELFF. Here the CDR3 DNA reads TGTGCCAGCAGTTTAGGAGGGGCCGGTGGCGGGGAGCTGTTTTTT.

The V call is TRBV29-1, the J call TRBJ2-7; 10 bases fit TRBD1. Looked up from germline, CDR1 is SQVTM and CDR2 is ANQGSEA. The V segment lost 6 bases and the J segment 2 bases; nucleotides outside the gene matches: 7. This CDR3 contains 14 residues. The CDR3 reads CSVTDRGGPYEQYF. In DNA, the CDR3 is TGCAGCGTGACGGACAGGGGGGGACCCTACGAGCAGTACTTC.

The chain links TRBV14 to TRBJ2-1; the match to TRBD2 covers 7 bases. V lost 5 bases to trimming and J lost 2 bases; unmatched junction nucleotides: 9. Germline CDR1 and CDR2: SGHDN and FVKESK. The CDR3 contains 16 residues. CDR3 bases: TGTGCCAGCAGCTCTCAGCGGGGCACCCCCTACAATGAGCAGTTCTTC. Translation gives CASSSQRGTPYNEQFF.

The rearrangement joins TRBV2 to TRBJ1-4; tentatively, D is TRBD1 (6 bases). The V and J ends lost 6 bases and 8 bases respectively, with 13 bases between them. The CDR3 extends over 13 amino acids. Germline lookup yields CDR1 SNHLY and CDR2 FYNNEI. CDR3 bases: TGTGCCAGCAGACAGGGTCTGCCCGAAAAACTGTTTTTT. Encoded protein: CASRQGLPEKLFF.

The gene calls are TRBV11-2 and TRBJ2-7, with D possibly TRBD2 on 5 matching bases. The CDR3 sequence is 17 residues long. Germline V lookup: CDR1 SGHAT, CDR2 FQNNGV. V lost 5 bases to trimming and J lost 1 base, with 21 bases between them. The chain's CDR3 is CASSPPRTVRGSYEQYF. Here the CDR3 DNA reads TGTGCCAGCAGCCCCCCCCGGACGGTCCGCGGGTCCTACGAGCAGTACTTC.

The chain links TRBV28 to TRBJ1-1, with 9 bases fitting TRBD1. Germline V gene lookup returns CDR1 MDHEN and CDR2 SYDVKM. V lost 5 bases, J lost 3 bases, and 7 bases stayed unmatched. The length of the CDR3 is 15 residues. CDR3 DNA sequence: TGTGCCAGCAGTCACATCAGACAGGGGGACACTGAAGCTTTCTTT. Translation gives CASSHIRQGDTEAFF.

V usage is TRBV4-3 and J usage is TRBJ2-3; a possible D gene is TRBD2 (6 bases). Trimming stripped 0 bases from V and 0 bases from J, with 16 bases between. The CDR3 length is 18 residues. CDR1 LGHNA and CDR2 YSLEER come from the germline V gene. The CDR3 bases are TGCGCCAGCAGCCAAGATTTGGGTCGGCGGGGAAGCACAGATACGCAGTATTTT. The encoded protein is CASSQDLGRRGSTDTQYF.

J is TRBJ1-3 and V is TRBV6-5; TRBD1 is a possible D gene (6 bases). Germline V CDR1 and CDR2: MNHEY, SVGAGI. The CDR3 contains 14 residues. V lost 6 bases, J lost 3 bases, and 12 bases lay in between. The CDR3 DNA reads TGTGCCAGCAGGACAAACAGGGATGGAAACACCATATATTTT. It is translated as CASRTNRDGNTIYF.

The genes are TRBV3-1 (or the pseudogene TRBV3-2) and TRBJ1-4; 8 positions agree with TRBD1. The CDR3 runs 13 residues. Germline V gene sequence: CDR1 LGHDT, CDR2 YNNKEL (reference sequence). J lost 8 bases, V lost 5 bases, and 4 bases had no gene match. The CDR3 here is CASSTGQAEKLFF. The CDR3 DNA follows: TGTGCCAGCAGCACGGGACAGGCGGAAAAACTGTTTTTT.

The rearrangement uses TRBV11-2 and TRBJ1-2; the match to TRBD1 covers 9 bases. Germline values: CDR1 SGHAT, CDR2 FQNNGV. The CDR3 has 14 residues. J was trimmed by 6 bases and V by 2 bases; bases with no gene match: 4. CDR3 in amino acids: CASSLRTGEDGYTF. Written as DNA, the CDR3 is TGTGCCAGCAGCTTACGGACAGGGGAGGATGGCTACACCTTC.

This clone appeared a single time. Here the CDR3 DNA reads TGTGCCATCTCGACAGGGGTGTACAATGAGCAGTTCTTC. This sequence encodes CAISTGVYNEQFF. This chain connects TRBV25-1 to TRBJ2-1; 8 bases match TRBD1. The V gene end was trimmed by 10 bases and the J gene end by 4 bases; junction bases not matched to a gene: 6. In germline, CDR1 is MGHDK, CDR2 SYGVNS. This CDR3 contains 13 residues.

CDR3 sequence (DNA): TGTGCCAGCAGCTTAGCAGGACAGGGGACTGGAAACACCATATATTTT. It is translated as CASSLAGQGTGNTIYF. The J gene is TRBJ1-3, the V gene TRBV7-9; TRBD1 agrees at 9 bases. The germline gives CDR1 SEHNR, CDR2 FQNEAQ (reference sequence). CDR3 size: 16 residues. The V and J ends lost 0 bases and 2 bases, in that order; junction bases with no gene match: 2. Supplemented by reference TRBV7-9 and TRBJ1-3, the full variable domain reads DTGVSQNPRHKITKRGQNVTFRCDPISEHNRLYWYRQTLGQGPEFLTYFQNEAQLEKSRLLSDRFSAERPKGSFSTLEIQRTEQGDSAMYLCASSLAGQGTGNTIYFGEGSWLTVV.

The CDR3 sequence is CASRGGGYEQYF. CDR3 DNA: TGTGCCAGCAGAGGGGGGGGTTACGAGCAGTACTTC. The chain couples TRBV2 to TRBJ2-7; D is possibly TRBD2 (7 bases). The CDR3 covers 12 residues. V was shortened by 6 bases and J by 4 bases, with 10 bases between the two germline ends. CDR1 SNHLY and CDR2 FYNNEI come from the germline V gene.

Written as DNA, the CDR3 is TGTGCCAGCAGCTTAAGGGACATCTTGAACACTGAAGCTTTCTTT. As protein: CASSLRDILNTEAFF. The chain uses TRBV5-5 and TRBJ1-1, with a possible D match to TRBD1 (6 bases). In germline, CDR1 is SGHKS, CDR2 YYEKEE (reference sequence). This CDR3 is built from 15 residues. Trimming removed 2 bases from V and 0 bases from J, with 11 bases in between.